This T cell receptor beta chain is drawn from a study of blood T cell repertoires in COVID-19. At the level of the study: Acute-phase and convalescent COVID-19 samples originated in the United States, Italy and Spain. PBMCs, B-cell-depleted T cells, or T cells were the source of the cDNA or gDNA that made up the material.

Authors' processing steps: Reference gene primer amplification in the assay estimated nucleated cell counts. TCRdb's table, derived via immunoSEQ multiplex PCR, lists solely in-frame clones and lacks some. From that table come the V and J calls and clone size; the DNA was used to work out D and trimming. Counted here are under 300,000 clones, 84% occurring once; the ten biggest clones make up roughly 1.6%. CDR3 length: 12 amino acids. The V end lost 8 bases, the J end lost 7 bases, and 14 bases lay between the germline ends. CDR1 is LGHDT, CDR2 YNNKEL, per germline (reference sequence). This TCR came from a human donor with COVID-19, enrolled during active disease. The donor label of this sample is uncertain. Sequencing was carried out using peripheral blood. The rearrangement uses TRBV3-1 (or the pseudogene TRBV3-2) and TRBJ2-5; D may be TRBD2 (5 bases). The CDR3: CASQPGSGTQYF. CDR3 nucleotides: TGTGCCAGCCAACCGGGGTCTGGGACCCAGTACTTC.